Listed here are 30 T cell receptor beta chains from one sample, sequenced in a study of lymphopenia after photon versus proton radiotherapy. The protocol was immunoSEQ multiplex PCR, while the TCRdb copy is restricted to in-frame clones and leaves out a portion. The table has tens of thousands of clones, over 85% seen once. The material sequenced was peripheral blood, taken from a patient treated with photon-based radiotherapy. Receptors originate from a woman between 50 and 59 years old with cholangiocarcinoma.

The count of this clone is one. The chain carries TRBV7-2 and TRBJ1-1, with TRBD1 identical over 7 bases. Germline lookup yields CDR1 SGHTA and CDR2 FQGNSA. The V and J ends lost 4 bases and 8 bases, in that order; junction bases with no gene match: 7. CDR3 length: 13 residues. CDR3 nucleotide sequence: TGTGCCAGCAGCTCCCCACAGGGGAAGGAAGCTTTCTTT. Translating gives CASSSPQGKEAFF.

V is TRBV5-1 and J is TRBJ2-7; perhaps TRBD1 as D (5 bases). With 4 bases removed from V and 3 bases from J, the gap between germline ends came to 17 bases. The CDR3 runs 15 residues. From germline, CDR1 is SGHRS and CDR2 YFSETQ. CDR3 amino acids: CASSPQQTENYEQYF. CDR3 in DNA: TGCGCCAGCAGCCCCCAGCAGACAGAAAACTACGAGCAGTACTTC.

V and J are TRBV11-1 and TRBJ2-7; D unclear. This CDR3 comprises 14 residues. Per germline, CDR1 SGHAT and CDR2 FQDESV (reference sequence). V gave up 7 bases and J gave up 2 bases, with 15 bases separating them. CDR3 sequence (DNA): TGTGCCAGCACCCAAACCGAACACCCCTACGAGCAGTACTTC. Translated: CASTQTEHPYEQYF.

The chain uses TRBV7-9 and TRBJ1-2, with a weak D call TRBD1 (5 bases). CDR1 and CDR2 (germline): SEHNR, FQNEAQ (reference sequence). The V end was cut by 0 bases, the J end by 2 bases, with 10 bases between. This CDR3 is 15 amino acids long. In DNA, the CDR3 is TGTGCCAGCAGCTTAGCCGGTGGGACGAACTATGGCTACACCTTC. Protein: CASSLAGGTNYGYTF.

This chain connects TRBV2 to TRBJ1-5, with TRBD1 as a possible D gene (6 bases). This CDR3 has 15 amino acids. Trimming left V 6 bases short and J 2 bases short, with 14 bases between. Germline lookup yields CDR1 SNHLY and CDR2 FYNNEI. DNA for the CDR3: TGTGCCAGCAGCAAAGGGGGACGAGGCAATCAGCCCCAGCATTTT. The encoded protein is CASSKGGRGNQPQHF.

The chain has TRBV19 and TRBJ1-5, with D tentatively TRBD1 (5 bases). The V gene lost 4 bases and the J gene lost 4 bases, with 8 bases spanning the gap. The CDR3 spans 13 residues. The germline V gene encodes CDR1 LNHDA and CDR2 SQIVND (reference sequence). This CDR3 reads CASSTNRNQPQHF. The CDR3 coding sequence is TGTGCCAGTAGTACAAACAGGAATCAGCCCCAGCATTTT.

This clone came up once. The chain is built from TRBV2 and TRBJ2-7; the D gene could be TRBD1 or TRBD2 (5 bases each). CDR1 is SNHLY, CDR2 FYNNEI, per germline. With 3 bases removed from V and 1 base from J, the gap between germline ends came to 13 bases. The length of the CDR3 is 15 residues. CDR3 DNA: TGTGCCAGCAGTGAGAGGGGATGGGGGTCCTACGAGCAGTACTTC. Its protein product is CASSERGWGSYEQYF.

The gene calls are TRBV7-7 and TRBJ1-1, with 10 nucleotides matching TRBD1. This CDR3 has 16 residues. The J segment lost 4 bases and the V segment lost 5 bases, leaving 10 bases of the junction unmatched. Germline V gives CDR1 SSHAT, CDR2 FNYEAQ (reference sequence). The CDR3 protein is CASSPRDRGIFTEAFF. The CDR3 DNA follows: TGTGCCAGCAGCCCTCGGGACAGGGGAATTTTCACTGAAGCTTTCTTT.

The chain couples TRBV11-2 to TRBJ2-2; TRBD2 matches at 11 bases. V trimming: 5 bases; J trimming: 4 bases; junction bases outside the gene matches: 6. Germline loops: CDR1 SGHAT, CDR2 FQNNGV. The CDR3 is made up of 16 amino acids. The DNA of the CDR3 is TGTGCCAGCAGCCGCCGTAGCGGGGGGGGCACCGGGGAGCTGTTTTTT. This sequence encodes CASSRRSGGGTGELFF.

This sequence joins TRBV9 and TRBJ2-2, with D uncertain. The ends were cut back, 0 bases at V and 5 bases at J, with 2 bases in the middle. Germline assignment: CDR1 SGDLS and CDR2 YYNGEE. CDR3 length: 12 residues. CDR3 in amino acids: CASSVVTGELFF. The CDR3 DNA is TGTGCCAGCAGCGTAGTGACCGGGGAGCTGTTTTTT.

The CDR3, as DNA: TGCGCCAGCAGCCAAGATATTGGGGTAAACACTGAAGCTTTCTTT. Translation gives CASSQDIGVNTEAFF. The rearrangement links TRBV4-1 to TRBJ1-1; D is ambiguous. In germline, CDR1 is MGHRA, CDR2 YSYEKL. Trimming removed 0 bases at V and 2 bases at J, with 10 bases between. The CDR3 length is 15 residues.

This clone has more than one count but fewer than ten. The chain's CDR3 is CASSLNPAGELFF. The CDR3 DNA reads as TGTGCCAGCAGCCTCAACCCGGCTGGGGAGCTGTTTTTT. The rearrangement uses TRBV5-6 and TRBJ2-2; no clear D gene. Germline V CDR1 and CDR2: SGHDT, YYEEEE. The CDR3 consists of 13 residues. V lost 4 bases, J lost 8 bases, and 12 bases lay in between. Using reference TRBV5-6 and TRBJ2-2 for the parts outside the CDR3, the full variable domain is DAGVTQSPTHLIKTRGQQVTLRCSPKSGHDTVSWYQQALGQGPQFIFQYYEEEERQRGNFPDRFSGHQFPNYSSELNVNALLLGDSALYLCASSLNPAGELFFGEGSRLTVL.

V and J are TRBV9 and TRBJ2-7; possibly TRBD2 for D (6 bases). The CDR3 runs to 15 residues. V was cut by 0 bases and J by 3 bases, with 13 bases left in between. Germline V gene sequence: CDR1 SGDLS, CDR2 YYNGEE. The CDR3, as DNA: TGTGCCAGCAGCGTAGGGGGGACTTTATTCTACGAGCAGTACTTC. It specifies CASSVGGTLFYEQYF.

This rearrangement joins TRBV7-2 to TRBJ1-1; 10 nucleotides match TRBD1. V shed 3 bases, J shed 6 bases, and the junction held 4 bases outside the gene matches. The CDR3 is 14 amino acids. CDR1 and CDR2 (germline): SGHTA, FQGNSA. CDR3 nucleotide sequence: TGTGCCAGCAGCTTTGACAGGGGGCACGCTGAAGCTTTCTTT. Encoded protein: CASSFDRGHAEAFF.

The chain carries TRBV7-9 and TRBJ1-1; 8 bases agree with TRBD1. Germline CDR1 is SEHNR and CDR2 is FQNEAQ (reference sequence). V gave up 4 bases and J gave up 5 bases; unmatched junction bases: 6. The CDR3 is 14 residues long. DNA of the CDR3: TGTGCCAGCAGCTCAGGGGGCGAGGGGACTGAAGCTTTCTTT. It codes for CASSSGGEGTEAFF.

The gene calls are TRBV19 and TRBJ2-2, with D unresolved. The CDR3 is made up of 12 amino acids. Germline-derived CDR1 and CDR2 are LNHDA and SQIVND (reference sequence). V lost 6 bases, J lost 4 bases, and 6 bases lay in between. The CDR3 nucleotides are TGTGCCAGTAGACCATCCACCGGGGAGCTGTTTTTT. Its protein is CASRPSTGELFF.

J is TRBJ1-6 and V is TRBV18; perhaps TRBD1 as D (5 bases). Germline values: CDR1 KGHSH, CDR2 LQKENI. CDR3 length: 16 amino acids. The V gene lost 1 base and the J gene lost 0 bases, with 7 bases spanning the gap. The CDR3 sequence: CASSPRGSSYNSPLHF. The CDR3 DNA reads TGTGCCAGCTCACCACGGGGGAGCTCCTATAATTCACCCCTCCACTTT.

The chain carries TRBV5-8 and TRBJ1-1, with D unclear. This CDR3 has 14 residues. Between the trimmed V and J ends, which lost 4 bases and 6 bases, there was a span of 16 bases. CDR1 is SGHTS and CDR2 is YDEGEE in the germline V gene. The CDR3 reads CASSHGRLPPEAFF. In DNA form, the CDR3 reads TGTGCCAGCAGCCATGGACGGCTACCCCCTGAAGCTTTCTTT. Full variable domain (remainder filled in from reference TRBV5-8 and TRBJ1-1): EAGVTQSPTHLIKTRGQQATLRCSPISGHTSVYWYQQALGLGLQFLLWYDEGEERNRGNFPPRFSGRQFPNYSSELNVNALELEDSALYLCASSHGRLPPEAFFGQGTRLTVV.

The chain uses TRBV20-1 and TRBJ1-1; D gene uncertain. The germline V gene has CDR1 DFQATT and CDR2 SNEGSKA (reference sequence). This CDR3 contains 10 residues. Deletions cut 6 bases from V and 11 bases from J, with 13 bases between. The DNA for the CDR3 is TGCAGTGCGGTGGTGGAGAGGGCTTTCTTT. Its translation: CSAVVERAFF.

The chain carries TRBV6-6 and TRBJ2-1, with 14 bases matching TRBD2. The CDR3 is made up of 15 amino acids. The J segment lost 10 bases and the V segment lost 10 bases, leaving 12 bases of the junction unmatched. From germline, CDR1 is MNHNY and CDR2 SVGAGI (reference sequence). This CDR3 is CATRASGTSGGEQFF. In nucleotides, the CDR3 is TGTGCCACCCGGGCCTCCGGGACTAGCGGGGGAGAGCAGTTCTTC.

This chain connects TRBV4-3 to TRBJ2-7, with 7 bases aligning to TRBD1. This CDR3 is built from 15 residues. V trimming: 4 bases; J trimming: 3 bases; junction bases outside the gene matches: 9. Per the germline V gene, CDR1 is LGHNA and CDR2 is YSLEER. The CDR3 bases are TGCGCCAGCAGCCCTGGACAGGAAGACATCTACGAGCAGTACTTC. Translating it yields CASSPGQEDIYEQYF.

The chain employs TRBV18 and TRBJ2-1; 7 positions match TRBD2. CDR1 is KGHSH and CDR2 is LQKENI in the germline V gene. The CDR3 totals 13 residues. After removal of 0 bases from V and 10 bases from J, the junction contained 3 bases not matched to a gene. The CDR3 region is CASSPPGRGEQFF. Here the CDR3 DNA reads TGTGCCAGCTCACCACCGGGGAGGGGAGAGCAGTTCTTC.

The chain joins TRBV6-1 to TRBJ1-2, with 7 bases identical to TRBD1. The CDR3 is made up of 15 amino acids. The ends lost 5 bases at V and 0 bases at J; junction bases unmatched: 6. Germline CDR1 is MNHNS and CDR2 is SASEGT. The CDR3 loop is CASSKPGQPNYGYTF. CDR3 nucleotides: TGTGCCAGCAGTAAACCGGGACAGCCTAACTATGGCTACACCTTC.

This clone was seen a few times. The gene calls are TRBV7-2 and TRBJ1-5; no definite D call. Germline V gives CDR1 SGHTA, CDR2 FQGNSA. The CDR3 sequence is 18 residues long. V was trimmed by 5 bases and J by 0 bases, leaving 20 bases between them. CDR3 sequence reads: CASSRRPNRSYSNQPQHF. The CDR3 bases are TGTGCCAGCAGCCGGAGACCGAACCGATCCTATAGCAATCAGCCCCAGCATTTT.

The chain employs TRBV5-4 and TRBJ1-2; TRBD1 matches 7 bases. Germline trimming cut 4 bases from V and 5 bases from J; bases unmatched to any gene: 8. The CDR3 contains 14 residues. Germline CDR1 and CDR2: SGHNT and YYREEE (reference sequence). CDR3: CASSTTGTMYGYTF. CDR3 DNA: TGTGCCAGCAGCACGACAGGGACTATGTATGGCTACACCTTC. Drawing the rest from reference TRBV5-4 and TRBJ1-2, the complete variable domain is ETGVTQSPTHLIKTRGQQVTLRCSSQSGHNTVSWYQQALGQGPQFIFQYYREEENGRGNFPPRFSGLQFPNYSSELNVNALELDDSALYLCASSTTGTMYGYTFGSGTRLTVV.

The chain is built from TRBV9 and TRBJ1-4; 7 bases agree with TRBD1. CDR1 is SGDLS and CDR2 is YYNGEE in the germline V gene. With 4 bases clipped from V and 8 bases from J, the junction kept 11 bases outside the gene matches. This CDR3 has 15 residues. CDR3 in amino acids: CASSPGQWGREKLFF. In DNA form, the CDR3 reads TGTGCCAGCAGCCCGGGACAGTGGGGTCGGGAAAAACTGTTTTTT.

The V gene is TRBV5-6, the J gene TRBJ1-2; D ambiguous. The CDR3 is made up of 12 amino acids. CDR1 is SGHDT, CDR2 YYEEEE, per germline. V was shortened by 3 bases and J by 5 bases, with 8 bases between the two germline ends. Here the CDR3 reads CASSSYLYGYTF. CDR3 coding DNA: TGTGCCAGCAGCTCTTACCTATATGGCTACACCTTC.

The chain couples TRBV4-3 to TRBJ1-1; possible D gene TRBD1, 6 bases. CDR3 length: 14 residues. Per the germline V gene, CDR1 is LGHNA and CDR2 is YSLEER. V lost 4 bases and J lost 7, with 16 bases in between. CDR3 sequence: CASSPGRGAGEAFF. CDR3 bases: TGCGCCAGCAGCCCCGGGCGGGGGGCAGGTGAAGCTTTCTTT.

This clone occurred a few times. The chain couples TRBV10-1 to TRBJ1-6; D is perhaps TRBD1 (5 bases). Trimming cost V 4 bases and J 5 bases, with 6 bases left between them. This CDR3 spans 13 amino acids. Germline CDR1 and CDR2: WNHNN and SYGVQD (reference sequence). CDR3 DNA: TGCGCCAGCAGTGGCAGGGATAATTCACCCCTCCACTTT. It specifies CASSGRDNSPLHF.

The chain uses TRBV7-2 and TRBJ1-3; 10 bases are shared with TRBD1. With V trimmed by 5 bases and J by 0 bases, 13 bases remained unmatched. This CDR3 comprises 19 residues. The germline gives CDR1 SGHTA, CDR2 FQGNSA. CDR3 protein: CASSLRDRGYRPSGNTIYF. In DNA, the CDR3 is TGTGCCAGCAGCCTCCGGGACAGGGGCTACCGTCCCTCTGGAAACACCATATATTTT.